The T cell receptor beta chain described here comes from a study of PD-1 blockade in classical Hodgkin lymphoma (TCRdb year 2020). Notes on the research overall: Nivolumab dosing was 3 mg/kg intravenously every 2 weeks, continuing until either disease progression or unacceptable toxicity. The study used TCR beta sequencing and CyTOF to define a peripheral blood immune signature of response to PD-1 blockade in classical Hodgkin lymphoma. Study-level results and caveats: Baseline TCR diversity was reported to be lower in newly diagnosed patients than in healthy donors and to be lower still in relapsed/refractory patients. CD4+ but not CD8+ TCR diversity rose significantly by C4D1 (p=0.0027 vs p=0.16), most apparent in complete responders (p=0.02). Patients starting nivolumab less than 1 year after ASCT had lower diversity and were excluded from later analyses to avoid confounding by immune reconstitution. The study was restricted to a single clinical trial cohort, and the causes of repertoire differences, possibly disease activity or prior therapy, were left undefined. Among trial patients, those achieving complete response had baseline diversity similar to that of newly diagnosed patients, while diversity was significantly lower in partial responders and progressors.

What this sample's time point label stands for: cycle 2 day 1 (C2D1) of nivolumab. All trial patients had relapsed after autologous stem cell transplantation, with cohorts A, B and C differing in prior brentuximab vedotin exposure. The trial cohort comprised 60 or so patients with relapsed/refractory classical Hodgkin lymphoma whose best overall responses were complete response, partial response or progressive disease. Single-agent nivolumab was administered to trial patients in the multi-cohort phase II CheckMate 205 trial. An independent review committee assessed best overall response by applying the 2007 International Working Group response criteria. Trial PBMCs were collected just before the start of nivolumab (C1D1) and during therapy at cycle 2 day 1 and cycle 4 day 1. Peripheral blood was collected in 8 mL Vacutainer Cell Preparation Tubes, from which PBMCs were isolated by centrifugation and then cryopreserved.

Genomic DNA was isolated using the Qiagen DNeasy kit from unsorted PBMCs as well as from negatively selected CD4+ and CD8+ fractions. Using primers that anneal to V and J segments, immunoSEQ multiplex PCR amplified the TCR beta CDR3 regions. A synthetic immune receptor repertoire was used to minimize amplification bias, and any residual bias was removed computationally once sequencing was done. The authors processed their data as follows. Custom Python scripts were used to quantify repertoire diversity as the Shannon entropy index. Unsorted, CD4+ and CD8+ repertoires were examined separately, except in combined analyses, for which CD4+ and CD8+ sequences were merged in silico. Clonal expansion was defined as at least a 2-fold frequency increase after treatment relative to C1D1, with a pseudocount of 0.5 for undetected baseline clones. Clones with 0 or 1 copy at C1D1 were classified as singleton clones, and clones with 2 or more copies were classified as non-singleton clones. Clones expanded in unsorted samples were annotated as CD4+, CD8+ or unknown by matching protein sequences in sorted samples from the same patient. Diversity changes from C1D1 to C4D1 were tested in paired samples using Wilcoxon tests. TCRdb took this table from immuneACCESS and kept in-frame rearrangements with V and J called. Such tables lack part of the clones; where checked against another copy, unresolved V genes explain under half of the gap, and the rest is unexplained. V, J and clone size are taken as reported in that table, and D and trimming were inferred from the DNA itself. In this sample the table shows 20,000 or so clones, roughly 75% of which occur a single time. Roughly a sixth of the sample belongs to the ten largest clones.

Comments on this clone: Its antigen remains unidentified. Base qualities are missing; no much larger clone stands one base away.

Relative to germline, V is 3 bases shorter and J is 2 bases shorter, with 16 bases between their ends. The germline V gene provides CDR1 LGHNA and CDR2 YNFKEQ. Spanning cysteine to phenylalanine, the CDR3 consists of 16 amino acids. Just the 48-base CDR3 DNA is kept, in frame starting at base 1. The sample consisted of peripheral blood mononuclear cells (PBMCs), taken before the second cycle of nivolumab. This receptor was obtained from a human donor with classical Hodgkin lymphoma. The rearranged chain carries TRBV4-2 and TRBJ1-1, with a tentative D gene TRBD1 over 6 matching bases. The CDR3 sequence is CASSQRGGAGNTEAFF. The DNA sequence reads TGTGCCAGCAGCCAGCGAGGGGGGGCGGGAAACACTGAAGCTTTCTTT.